Presented here are 22 T cell receptor beta chains from one specimen sequenced in a study of PD-L1 blockade in urothelial cancer. Assay used: immunoSEQ multiplex PCR; TCRdb lists only in-frame clones, some missing. The sample holds around 79,000 clones, around four fifths seen once. Time point denoted: pretreatment peripheral blood. Specimen: PBMCs, collected around atezolizumab (anti-PD-L1) treatment. All receptors come from a man aged 35 to 55 with urothelial cancer.

The gene calls are TRBV29-1 and TRBJ2-5, with D possibly TRBD1 on 5 matching bases. Looked up from germline, CDR1 is SQVTM and CDR2 is ANQGSEA. V shed 7 bases and J shed 5 bases, with 14 bases lying between them. The CDR3 loop spans 12 amino acids. CDR3 protein: CSGAGIMETQYF. The DNA for the CDR3 is TGCAGCGGGGCAGGGATTATGGAGACCCAGTACTTC.

The gene calls are TRBV18 and TRBJ2-1; D gene uncertain. Germline CDR1 reads KGHSH; CDR2 reads LQKENI. CDR3 length: 15 amino acids. Trimming took off 6 bases at V and 0 bases at J, with 12 bases between the two ends. The CDR3 is CASSPHPGSYNEQFF. The CDR3 nucleotides are TGTGCCAGCTCCCCGCACCCGGGCTCCTACAATGAGCAGTTCTTC.

This clone was observed once. The chain joins TRBV7-2 to TRBJ2-7; unclear D gene. The CDR3 is made up of 14 amino acids. CDR1 is SGHTA, CDR2 FQGNSA, per germline. V was pared by 5 bases and J by 4 bases, with 15 bases between. CDR3 sequence reads: CASSLTHDQYEQYF. As DNA, the CDR3 is TGTGCCAGCAGCCTGACACACGATCAATACGAGCAGTACTTC.

The chain links TRBV2 to TRBJ2-5; 8 nucleotides match TRBD1. This CDR3 has 15 amino acids. CDR1 and CDR2 (germline): SNHLY, FYNNEI. V trimming: 1 base; J trimming: 4 bases; junction bases outside the gene matches: 5. CDR3 amino acids: CASSEVGTGSETQYF. The CDR3, as DNA: TGTGCCAGCAGTGAAGTCGGGACAGGCTCAGAGACCCAGTACTTC.

This rearrangement joins TRBV14 to TRBJ1-2; tentative D call: TRBD1 (6 bases). Germline V gives CDR1 SGHDN, CDR2 FVKESK. The CDR3 loop spans 12 amino acids. V gave up 4 bases and J gave up 8 bases, with 11 bases separating them. The CDR3 nucleotides read TGTGCCAGCAGCCCTACAGGGAGAGGCTACACCTTC. Its translation is CASSPTGRGYTF. Complete variable domain (other parts from reference TRBV14 and TRBJ1-2): EAGVTQFPSHSVIEKGQTVTLRCDPISGHDNLYWYRRVMGKEIKFLLHFVKESKQDESGMPNNRFLAERTGGTYSTLKVQPAELEDSGVYFCASSPTGRGYTFGSGTRLTVV.

The rearrangement joins TRBV11-2 to TRBJ2-3; D unresolved. There are 13 residues in the CDR3. Trimming shortened V by 4 bases and J by 1 base, and 6 bases separated the two germline ends. The germline V gene has CDR1 SGHAT and CDR2 FQNNGV. The CDR3 coding sequence is TGTGCCAGCAGCTATGGGCGCACAGATACGCAGTATTTT. Protein product: CASSYGRTDTQYF. The variable domain in full, with the rest retrieved from reference TRBV11-2 and TRBJ2-3, is EAGVAQSPRYKIIEKRQSVAFWCNPISGHATLYWYQQILGQGPKLLIQFQNNGVVDDSQLPKDRFSAERLKGVDSTLKIQPAKLEDSAVYLCASSYGRTDTQYFGPGTRLTVL.

The V call is TRBV7-3, the J call TRBJ2-2, with a tentative D call TRBD2 (5 bases). Germline V gene sequence: CDR1 SGHTA, CDR2 FQGTGA. The CDR3 is 14 amino acids. V shed 6 bases and J shed 2 bases, with 10 bases lying between them. The CDR3 sequence is CASRDFRNTGELFF. The CDR3, as DNA: TGTGCCAGCAGGGACTTCCGAAACACCGGGGAGCTGTTTTTT.

CDR3 in amino acids: CASSQAHHLTYNTEAFF. CDR3 sequence (DNA): TGTGCCAGCAGCCAAGCTCACCATCTGACATACAACACTGAAGCTTTCTTT. The chain joins TRBV4-2 to TRBJ1-1; D uncertain. V lost 1 base and J 2 bases, leaving 17 bases between the germline ends. Germline CDR1 is LGHNA and CDR2 is YNFKEQ. CDR3 size: 17 residues.

The chain combines TRBV11-2 with TRBJ1-1; tentative D call: TRBD1 (6 bases). Germline values: CDR1 SGHAT, CDR2 FQNNGV. This CDR3 spans 14 amino acids. V shed 3 bases and J shed 1 base, with 9 bases lying between them. CDR3 amino acids: CASSFEQGNTEAFF. In DNA form, the CDR3 reads TGTGCCAGCAGCTTTGAACAGGGGAACACTGAAGCTTTCTTT.

The chain links TRBV28 to TRBJ2-7; no clear D gene. Deletions cut 4 bases from V and 1 base from J, with 5 bases between. The CDR3 covers 12 residues. From germline, CDR1 is MDHEN and CDR2 SYDVKM. The CDR3 nucleotides read TGTGCCAGCAGTTCAGCGTCCTACGAGCAGTACTTC. Its protein product is CASSSASYEQYF.

The rearrangement uses TRBV5-4 and TRBJ2-2, with 11 bases matching TRBD2. The CDR3 spans 15 residues. Per germline, CDR1 SGHNT and CDR2 YYREEE (reference sequence). The V segment lost 2 bases and the J segment 6 bases; nucleotides outside the gene matches: 3. The DNA of the CDR3 is TGTGCCAGCAGCTTAGCTAGCGGGAGGCCCGGGGAGCTGTTTTTT. The encoded protein is CASSLASGRPGELFF.

The J gene is TRBJ2-7, the V gene TRBV11-3; TRBD2 matches 7 bases. CDR1 is SGHNT and CDR2 is YENEEA in the germline V gene. Germline trimming cut 1 base from V and 6 bases from J; bases unmatched to any gene: 6. The CDR3 is 14 amino acids. CDR3 coding DNA: TGTGCCAGCAGCTTAGGGAGCAGGGAGGGCGAGCAGTACTTC. Its protein product is CASSLGSREGEQYF.

The chain recombines TRBV18 with TRBJ2-7; 10 nucleotides match TRBD2. This CDR3 region has 14 residues. Germline loops: CDR1 KGHSH, CDR2 LQKENI. The junction had 8 bases not matched to a gene; V was cut back by 5 bases and J by 7 bases. The CDR3 sequence is CASSSGTSAGEQYF. CDR3 DNA: TGTGCCAGCTCATCCGGGACTAGCGCCGGGGAGCAGTACTTC.

J is TRBJ2-7 and V is TRBV27; 10 positions agree with TRBD1. The CDR3 loop spans 15 amino acids. Per germline, CDR1 MNHEY and CDR2 SMNVEV (reference sequence). The V gene end was trimmed by 5 bases and the J gene end by 6 bases; junction bases not matched to a gene: 10. The CDR3 loop is CASSPFPGTGVEQYF. CDR3 DNA sequence: TGTGCCAGCAGTCCCTTCCCCGGGACAGGGGTCGAGCAGTACTTC.

The chain combines TRBV7-2 with TRBJ1-1; D is unresolved. Germline assignment: CDR1 SGHTA and CDR2 FQGNSA. Trimming removed 0 bases at V and 8 bases at J, with 7 bases between. The CDR3 covers 12 residues. This chain's CDR3 is CASSLARLEAFF. The CDR3 DNA follows: TGTGCCAGCAGCTTAGCGAGGCTGGAAGCTTTCTTT.

The rearrangement links TRBV5-1 to TRBJ2-7; 10 nucleotides line up with TRBD2. The junction had 12 bases not matched to a gene; V was cut back by 4 bases and J by 5 bases. This CDR3 contains 16 residues. Germline V gene data show CDR1 as SGHRS and CDR2 as YFSETQ. The CDR3: CASSPPSGTSVDEQYF. CDR3 nucleotide sequence: TGCGCCAGCAGCCCCCCCTCCGGGACTAGCGTCGACGAGCAGTACTTC.

This clone occurred once. The rearrangement uses TRBV7-6 and TRBJ2-1; the match to TRBD2 covers 8 bases. Germline values: CDR1 SGHVS, CDR2 FNYEAQ. With V trimmed by 5 bases and J by 9 bases, 15 bases remained unmatched. There are 16 residues in the CDR3. CDR3 in DNA: TGTGCCAGCAGCCTACTAAATAGCGGGAAAGAGGTTGAGCAGTTCTTC. Translated, it gives CASSLLNSGKEVEQFF.

This clone showed up just once. J is TRBJ2-7 and V is TRBV9; 8 bases align to TRBD2. The CDR3 length is 14 residues. With V trimmed by 2 bases and J by 6 bases, 7 bases remained unmatched. The germline V gene has CDR1 SGDLS and CDR2 YYNGEE. CDR3 DNA: TGTGCCAGCAGCGTTAGCGGGATATCCGGCGAGCAGTACTTC. Translated: CASSVSGISGEQYF.

This clone occurred once. V and J are TRBV27 and TRBJ2-2; 10 bases map to TRBD2. V was pared by 6 bases and J by 5 bases, with 12 bases of the junction left unmatched. This CDR3 comprises 17 residues. The V gene's germline CDR1 is MNHEY and CDR2 SMNVEV (reference sequence). The CDR3 nucleotides are TGTGCCAGCAGCCCAAGGCAGCGGGGGGGAAAGACCGGGGAGCTGTTTTTT. Amino acid sequence: CASSPRQRGGKTGELFF.

The gene calls are TRBV30 and TRBJ2-7, with TRBD1 matching 9 bases. This CDR3 has 16 amino acids. The germline gives CDR1 GTSNPN, CDR2 SVGIG (reference sequence). The ends lost 3 bases at V and 1 base at J; junction bases unmatched: 10. CDR3 sequence: CAWRIGGQGSSYEQYF. The CDR3 nucleotides are TGTGCCTGGAGAATAGGCGGACAGGGGAGTTCCTACGAGCAGTACTTC.

Here the CDR3 reads CASSPMTGYWGKLFF. CDR3 nucleotides: TGTGCCAGCTCACCGATGACAGGGTATTGGGGAAAACTGTTTTTT. The gene calls are TRBV18 and TRBJ1-4; 7 positions match TRBD1. V shed 3 bases and J 10 bases; nucleotides not matched to a gene: 11. The CDR3 spans 15 residues. CDR1 and CDR2 (germline): KGHSH, LQKENI.

The V gene is TRBV19, the J gene TRBJ2-3; 10 bases are shared with TRBD1. Germline-derived CDR1 and CDR2 are LNHDA and SQIVND (reference sequence). V lost 7 bases, J lost 5 bases, and 6 bases stayed unmatched. CDR3 length: 14 residues. The CDR3 DNA is TGTGCCAGTAAATGGACAGGGGGGGAAGATACGCAGTATTTT. Amino acid sequence: CASKWTGGEDTQYF.